This T cell receptor beta chain was recovered during a study of blood T cell repertoires in COVID-19. Study-wide context: Acute-phase and convalescent COVID-19 samples originated in the United States, Italy and Spain. Sources were T cells, B-cell-depleted T cells, or PBMCs; the material itself was cDNA or gDNA.

Unmatched junction bases numbered 4, after V lost 4 bases and J lost 5 bases. The CDR3 is 13 amino acids. CDR1 and CDR2 (germline): SGDLS, YYNGEE. Per the study methods: Counts of nucleated cells, estimated from reference gene primer amplification, were obtained. Only in-frame clones appear in the TCRdb table, and some are missing; sequencing was by immunoSEQ multiplex PCR. V and J calls and clone size are given by that table; D and trimming were obtained from the DNA. The sample contains roughly 74,000 clones, almost 90% of which appear only once. Material for sequencing was peripheral blood. The origin of this receptor is a woman of 80 years or more with active or convalescent COVID-19. The rearrangement joins TRBV9 to TRBJ2-5; TRBD1 aligns across 8 bases. CDR3 DNA sequence: TGTGCCAGCAGCTATGGACAGGGCGAGACCCAGTACTTC. As protein: CASSYGQGETQYF.